Below are 8 T cell receptor beta chains sequenced from a single sample in a study of blood T cells in healthy people across ages. Together with a sample-barcoded 5' primer, a J-beta primer mix was included in a second PCR lasting about 6 to 11 cycles. TCRdb re-called the 5' RACE reads with MiXCR, one entry per CDR3 protein. The data show roughly 1.5 million distinct CDR3 sequences, about 45% seen once. Sample: blood. Receptors were obtained from a woman between 18 and 29 years old in good health.

The chain is built from TRBV6-5 and TRBJ1-2; perhaps TRBD1 as D (5 bases). Germline-derived CDR1 and CDR2 are MNHEY and SVGAGI. V gave up 0 bases and J gave up 4 bases, with 15 bases separating them. The CDR3 has 16 residues. The CDR3 DNA reads as TGTGCCAGCAGTTACTCGATAGGGGCGAATCCCTATGGCTACACCTTC. It translates to CASSYSIGANPYGYTF.

The chain joins TRBV6-2 or TRBV6-3 to TRBJ1-5; no firm D call. The CDR3 has 15 amino acids. V was shortened by 6 bases and J by 3 bases, with 15 bases between the two germline ends. CDR1 is MNHEY and CDR2 is SVGEGT in the germline V gene. As DNA, the CDR3 is TGTGCCAGCAGCCGTCCATTCAACCCCAATCAGCCCCAGCATTTT. This translates into CASSRPFNPNQPQHF.

V is TRBV6-7 and J is TRBJ2-3, with D unresolved. TRBV6-7 is assigned to the ORF class and has an uncertain function. The CDR3 runs to 15 residues. V shed 2 bases and J shed 4 bases, with 13 bases lying between them. The CDR3, as DNA: TGTGCCAGCAGTTACGGTGTTAGCCGGGCAGATACGCAGTATTTT. It encodes CASSYGVSRADTQYF.

The chain employs TRBV2 and TRBJ2-3; a weak D match, TRBD2 (5 bases). Germline CDR1 SNHLY, CDR2 FYNNEI. V was cut by 7 bases and J by 3 bases, with 17 bases left in between. CDR3 size: 15 residues. The CDR3 nucleotides read TGTGCCAGCACGCAAAACCAACTAGAGACAGATACGCAGTATTTT. Its translation: CASTQNQLETDTQYF.

Regarding this clonotype: A much larger clone sits a single nucleotide away, making a read error possible. V is TRBV28 and J is TRBJ1-1; D is ambiguous. V shed 3 bases and J shed 4 bases, with 9 bases lying between them. Germline V gene sequence: CDR1 MDHEN, CDR2 SYDVKM. The CDR3 contains 13 residues. The CDR3 nucleotides read TGTGCCAGCAGTTTTACAGTGACCACTGAAGCTTTCTTT. Encoded protein: CASSFTVTTEAFF.

This sequence joins TRBV21-1 and TRBJ1-1; the D segment call TRBD1 is taken from the table without a DNA check. TRBV21-1 is labeled a pseudogene. The CDR3 loop spans 18 amino acids. CDR3 amino acids: CASSKVATGVCGSTEAFF. CDR3 bases: TGTGCCAGCAGCAAAGTAGCGACAGGGGTATGTGGATCCACTGAAGCTTTCTTT.

The V call is TRBV9, the J call TRBJ2-3; 13 bases are a match to TRBD2. Germline V gene lookup returns CDR1 SGDLS and CDR2 YYNGEE. CDR3 length: 16 amino acids. J was trimmed by 7 bases and V by 4 bases; bases with no gene match: 9. The CDR3 nucleotides read TGTGCCAGCAGCCTTCGGACTAGCGGGAGTTTCAATACGCAGTATTTT. Translation gives CASSLRTSGSFNTQYF.

This clonotype was seen a few times. The rearrangement links TRBV9 to TRBJ2-3; D perhaps matches TRBD2 (5 bases). The CDR3 length is 15 residues. CDR1 is SGDLS, CDR2 YYNGEE, per germline. V lost 0 bases to trimming and J lost 4 bases, with 12 bases between them. The CDR3 here is CASSVVASSADTQYF. In nucleotides, the CDR3 is TGTGCCAGCAGCGTAGTTGCTAGCAGCGCAGATACGCAGTATTTT.